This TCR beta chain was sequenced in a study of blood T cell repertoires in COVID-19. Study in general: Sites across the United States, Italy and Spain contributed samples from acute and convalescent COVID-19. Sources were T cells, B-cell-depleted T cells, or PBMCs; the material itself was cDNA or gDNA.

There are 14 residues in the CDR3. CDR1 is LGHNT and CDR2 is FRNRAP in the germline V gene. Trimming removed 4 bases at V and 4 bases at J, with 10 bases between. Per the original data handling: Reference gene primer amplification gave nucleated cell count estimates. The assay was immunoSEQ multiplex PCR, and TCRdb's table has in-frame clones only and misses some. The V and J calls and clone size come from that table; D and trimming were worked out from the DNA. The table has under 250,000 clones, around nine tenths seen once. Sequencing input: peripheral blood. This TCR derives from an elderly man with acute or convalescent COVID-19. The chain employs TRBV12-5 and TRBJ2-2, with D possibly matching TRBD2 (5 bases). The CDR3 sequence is CASGSGLSTGELFF. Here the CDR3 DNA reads TGTGCTAGTGGTTCAGGACTGTCCACCGGGGAGCTGTTTTTT.